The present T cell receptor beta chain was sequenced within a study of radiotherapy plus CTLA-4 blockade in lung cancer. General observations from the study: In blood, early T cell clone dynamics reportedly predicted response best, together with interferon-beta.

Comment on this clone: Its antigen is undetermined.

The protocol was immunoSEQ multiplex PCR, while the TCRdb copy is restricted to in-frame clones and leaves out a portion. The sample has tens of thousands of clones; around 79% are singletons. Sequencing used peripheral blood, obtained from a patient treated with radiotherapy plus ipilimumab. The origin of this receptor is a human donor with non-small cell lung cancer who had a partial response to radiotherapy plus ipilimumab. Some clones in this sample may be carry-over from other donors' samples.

The CDR3 region has the DNA TGTGCCAGCAGCTCTAGCCGGGCTGCTCTCGGCGAGCAGTACTTC. Protein: CASSSSRAALGEQYF. The chain is built from TRBV7-6 and TRBJ2-7; D perhaps matches TRBD2 (5 bases). Trimming left V 4 bases short and J 6 bases short, with 19 bases between. CDR1 and CDR2 from the germline V gene are SGHVS and FNYEAQ. This CDR3 has 15 amino acids. Full variable domain (rest looked up from reference TRBV7-6 and TRBJ2-7): GAGVSQSPRYKVTKRGQDVALRCDPISGHVSLYWYRQALGQGPEFLTYFNYEAQQDKSGLPNDRFSAERPEGSISTLTIQRTEQRDSAMYRCASSSSRAALGEQYFGPGTRLTVT.